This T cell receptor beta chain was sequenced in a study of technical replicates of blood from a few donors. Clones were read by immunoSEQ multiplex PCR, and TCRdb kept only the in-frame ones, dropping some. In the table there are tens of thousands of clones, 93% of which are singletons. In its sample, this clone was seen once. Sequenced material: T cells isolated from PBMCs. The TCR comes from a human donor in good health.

The CDR3 DNA is TGCGCCAGCAGCCCGCGGACAGGGAGCACCTACAATGAGCAGTTCTTC. Translating gives CASSPRTGSTYNEQFF. The chain couples TRBV4-1 to TRBJ2-1; 8 bases are a match to TRBD1. V trimming: 4 bases; J trimming: 2 bases; junction bases outside the gene matches: 7. The CDR3 has 16 amino acids. CDR1 is MGHRA and CDR2 is YSYEKL in the germline V gene.